This TCR beta chain was identified in a study of shared clonotypes between healthy human individuals. The study, taken as a whole, reports: Roughly 5% of naive CD4 clonotypes were shared across four donors. Some clonotypes were shared by all four sorted-subset donors, while others were not shared. The non-shared ones had lower generation probabilities than the shared ones.

CD8 cells classed as naive were CD45RO-negative and positively selected for CCR7, excluding terminally differentiated effector memory CD45RA+ cells. The donors were all Caucasian adults (living in Nashville, Tennessee). Concerning this clone itself: The antigen is unknown.

On sorted subsets, replicate PCRs used 150 to 250 ng DNA, or tens of thousands of T cell genomes. The protocol was immunoSEQ multiplex PCR, while the TCRdb copy is restricted to in-frame clones and leaves out a portion. The sample includes roughly 570,000 clones, 95% to 98% of them seen just once. Germline V lookup: CDR1 WNHNN, CDR2 SYGVQD (reference sequence). Trimming took off 0 bases at V and 2 bases at J, with 13 bases between the two ends. The CDR3 runs to 16 residues. Input material: naive CD8+ T cells sorted from blood. The chain employs TRBV10-1 and TRBJ2-5, with D possibly TRBD1 on 6 matching bases. This sequence was found in a man aged 25 to 45 in good health. CDR3 region: CASSESTGSSQETQYF. The CDR3 DNA sequence: TGCGCCAGCAGTGAGTCAACAGGGAGTAGTCAAGAGACCCAGTACTTC.